This T cell receptor (beta chain) was retrieved from a study of OX40 agonist ivuxolimab in advanced cancers. As for the study in general: Ivuxolimab, an antibody acting as an agonist of OX40 (CD134), was used to treat patients. Two patients with cutaneous melanoma and one with hepatocellular carcinoma, three in total, showed partial responses. Study results and caveats: Relative to CD4+, CD8+ T cells held more expanded clones on average.

The junction had 12 bases not matched to a gene; V was cut back by 0 bases and J by 6 bases. The CDR3 has 17 residues. Germline V gene sequence: CDR1 SGHNT, CDR2 YYREEE (reference sequence). Profiled with immunoSEQ multiplex PCR; TCRdb holds only in-frame clones, not every one. Of some 80,000 clones detected, 87% appear once; the ten largest clones hold 0.32%. The cohort excluded patients with autoimmune disease history or systemic immunosuppression. A word on this clone: The antigen is unknown.

Sequenced here: CD4+ or CD8+ T cells sorted from blood, sampled in a trial of the OX40 agonist ivuxolimab. The sequence was collected from an adult with an advanced solid tumor such as melanoma, head and neck, liver or kidney cancer. The chain couples TRBV5-4 to TRBJ2-1; 7 nucleotides align to TRBD2. CDR3 sequence: CASSLGGGGPATNEQFF. Written as DNA, the CDR3 is TGTGCCAGCAGCTTGGGGGGCGGGGGTCCCGCCACCAATGAGCAGTTCTTC.